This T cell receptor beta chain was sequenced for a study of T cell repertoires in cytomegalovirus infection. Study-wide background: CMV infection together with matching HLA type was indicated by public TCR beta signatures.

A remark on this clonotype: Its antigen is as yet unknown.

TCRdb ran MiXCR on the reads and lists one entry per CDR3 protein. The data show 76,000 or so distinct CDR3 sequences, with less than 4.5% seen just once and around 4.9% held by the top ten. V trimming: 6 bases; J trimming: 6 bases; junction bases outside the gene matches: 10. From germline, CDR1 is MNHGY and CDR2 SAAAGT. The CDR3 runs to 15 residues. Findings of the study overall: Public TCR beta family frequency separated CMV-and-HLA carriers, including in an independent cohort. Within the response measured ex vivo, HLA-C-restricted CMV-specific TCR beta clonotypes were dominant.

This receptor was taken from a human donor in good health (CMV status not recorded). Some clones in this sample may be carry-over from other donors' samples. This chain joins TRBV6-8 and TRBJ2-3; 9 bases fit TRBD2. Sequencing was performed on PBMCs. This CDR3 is CASSPAGGGADTQYF. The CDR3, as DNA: TGTGCCAGCAGCCCCGCGGGCGGGGGGGCCGATACGCAGTATTTT.